This record looks at one T cell receptor beta chain sequence and its context. What it binds is not known. This sample was included in a study of T cells in narcolepsy. Looking at the study overall: Enrolled donors included narcolepsy type 1 or type 2 patients and healthy controls.

The assay was immunoSEQ multiplex PCR, and TCRdb's table has in-frame clones only and misses some. Of 30,000 to 45,000 clones listed, around 82% were seen once; the top ten hold around 1.6%. Study-level results: Some memory CD4+ repertoires had no autoreactive clone sequences. Healthy controls reportedly lacked the autoreactive clonotypes serially found in patients' blood.

This CDR3 has 12 residues. With 2 bases removed from V and 5 bases from J, the gap between germline ends came to 4 bases. This sequence joins TRBV23-1 and TRBJ2-1; D is unresolved. TRBV23-1 is noted as an ORF with a role that remains uncertain. Sequenced input: CD45RA- memory CD4+ T cells from PBMCs. This clonotype was sampled from a human donor with narcolepsy. The CDR3 region has the DNA TGCGCCAGCAGTCAACTTAACAATGAGCAGTTCTTC. Its translation is CASSQLNNEQFF.